This TCR beta chain was recorded in a study of T cell responses to AZD1222 COVID-19 vaccine. The ends lost 4 bases at V and 0 bases at J; junction bases unmatched: 8. The CDR3 runs to 19 residues. Germline V CDR1 and CDR2: LGHDT, YNNKEL (reference sequence). Using immunoSEQ multiplex PCR, the repertoire was profiled, and TCRdb retains in-frame clones only, with some absent. The sample includes 130,000 or so clones, about 91% of them seen just once. About this clone: Its antigen is undetermined.

Study outcomes and limitations: The study found vaccine-associated CD4 TCRs spanning spike, dominant at 160-218 and 743-854. Baseline seropositivity occurred in only a handful of AZD1222 recipients. Scientists sampled the repertoires only once the peak T cell response had passed. Breadth and depth of Spike-specific TCRs rose after two AZD1222 doses.

The rearrangement links TRBV3-1 (or the pseudogene TRBV3-2) to TRBJ2-1; TRBD2 agrees at 14 bases. The receptor's source is an adult who received the AZD1222 COVID-19 vaccine. This material consisted of peripheral blood, taken 28 days after the second AZD1222 dose. The CDR3 here is CASSLRLAGGLGSYNEQFF. The DNA for the CDR3 is TGTGCCAGCAGCCTCCGACTAGCGGGGGGGCTTGGCTCCTACAATGAGCAGTTCTTC.